This T cell receptor beta chain originates from a study of CXCR3-negative and CXCR3-positive naive CD8 T cells. Study findings and constraints: Comparison of naive cells showed more hydrophobic TRB CDR3s in CXCR3-positive than in CXCR3-negative naive cells. The TRBV-TRBJ usage of naive CXCR3-negative and CXCR3-positive cells was similar, but that of memory cells differed. Expression of CXCR3 was partially reduced after cryopreservation, and fresh PBMCs were used in most assays. For the naive subsets, surface CD5 was similar, and TCR strength was inferred from TRB CDR3 properties.

About this clonotype itself: Its antigen is as yet unknown.

Naivety in CD8+ T cells corresponded to a CD45RO-CCR7+CD27+CD95- phenotype. cDNA libraries for TRB were generated by 5' RACE incorporating UMI labels. TCRdb re-called the 5' RACE reads and gives one entry per CDR3 protein, without DNA. The sample features over 100,000 distinct CDR3 sequences, with around 0.41% in its top ten. The CDR3 runs 14 residues. The germline CDR1 and CDR2 sequences are MDHEN and SYDVKM. This clonotype was obtained from a human donor in good health. Some clones in this sample may be carry-over from other donors' samples. Sequencing used naive CXCR3+ CD8+ T cells from blood. Subset noted: CD45RO-CCR7+CD27+CD95- naive CD8+ T cells expressing CXCR3 (TNR3+). The rearrangement links TRBV28 to TRBJ2-5; TCRdb proposes TRBD1, but this gene call is untestable without DNA. CDR3 in amino acids: CASSSTGGRETQYF.